Detailed here is one T cell receptor (beta chain). Deletions cut 1 base from V and 3 bases from J, with 9 bases between. The CDR3 length is 15 residues. CDR1 and CDR2 (germline): SGHTA, FQGNSA. The record originates from a study of blood T cell repertoires in COVID-19. Assay: immunoSEQ multiplex PCR; the TCRdb copy retains only in-frame clones and omits some. The data contain some 200,000 clones, 85% to 90% of them singletons. Sequencing used peripheral blood. This clonotype was sampled from a man older than 75 with acute or convalescent COVID-19. This chain links TRBV7-2 with TRBJ2-2, with TRBD2 as a possible D gene (5 bases). The CDR3 DNA sequence: TGTGCCAGCAGCTTAGTGGGGAGAGACACCGGGGAGCTGTTTTTT. This gives the protein CASSLVGRDTGELFF.